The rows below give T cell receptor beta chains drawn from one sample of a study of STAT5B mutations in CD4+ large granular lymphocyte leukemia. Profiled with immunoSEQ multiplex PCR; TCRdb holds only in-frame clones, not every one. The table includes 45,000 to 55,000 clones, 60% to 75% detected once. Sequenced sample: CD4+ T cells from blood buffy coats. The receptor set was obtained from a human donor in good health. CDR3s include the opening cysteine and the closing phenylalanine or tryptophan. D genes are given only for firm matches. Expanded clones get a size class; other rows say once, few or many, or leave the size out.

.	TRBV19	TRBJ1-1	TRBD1	TGTGCCAGTAGTATTTCCGGGACAGGGTCCACTGAAGCTTTCTTT	CASSISGTGSTEAFF
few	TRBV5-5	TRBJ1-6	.	TGTGCCAGCAGCTCAAACAGGGTCGGTAATTCACCCCTCCACTTT	CASSSNRVGNSPLHF
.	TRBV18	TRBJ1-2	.	TGTGCCAGCTCACCACGGAGAAGTTTACGGGACGGAACTTCCTATGGCTACACCTTC	CASSPRRSLRDGTSYGYTF
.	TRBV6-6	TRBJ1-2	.	TGTGCCAGCAGTTACTCCGGGACGTCCTATGGCTACACCTTC	CASSYSGTSYGYTF
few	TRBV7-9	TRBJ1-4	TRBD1	TGTGCCAGCAGCTTAGTTTGGGACAGGGTTGAAAAACTGTTTTTT	CASSLVWDRVEKLFF
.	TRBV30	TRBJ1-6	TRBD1	TGTGCCTGGGTGGGGACAGGGTCGCGGCCCCTCCACTTT	CAWVGTGSRPLHF
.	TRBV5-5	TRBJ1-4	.	TGTGCCAGCAGCTGGGGGGGGGAAGGCGAAAAACTGTTTTTT	CASSWGGEGEKLFF
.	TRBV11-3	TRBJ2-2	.	TGTGCCAGCAGCCCACAAGGGCGCACCGGGGAGCTGTTTTTT	CASSPQGRTGELFF
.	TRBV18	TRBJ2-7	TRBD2	TGTGCCAGCTCACCATCACTAGCGGGGGGGCCCCACGAGCAGTACTTC	CASSPSLAGGPHEQYF
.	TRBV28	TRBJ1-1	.	TGTGCCAGCAGTCAGCCCTCGTTCACTGAAGCTTTCTTT	CASSQPSFTEAFF
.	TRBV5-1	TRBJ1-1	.	TGCGCCAGCACCTCGTTGGAGTCAGGGAGCACTGAAGCTTTCTTT	CASTSLESGSTEAFF
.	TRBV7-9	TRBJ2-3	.	TGTGCCAGCAGCCCTCCCGGGAGCCCAAGTTGGTATTTT	CASSPPGSPSWYF
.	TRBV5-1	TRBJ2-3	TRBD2	TGCGCCAGCAGCTGGACTAGCGGGGGGCCAGATACGCAGTATTTT	CASSWTSGGPDTQYF
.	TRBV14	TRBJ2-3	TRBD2	TGTGCCAGCAGCCAATTTGCGGGGGACACAGATACGCAGTATTTT	CASSQFAGDTDTQYF
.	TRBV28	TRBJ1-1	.	TGTGCCAGCAGTTTAATGTGGGGTAACACTGAAGCTTTCTTT	CASSLMWGNTEAFF
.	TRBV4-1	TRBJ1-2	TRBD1	TGCGCCAGCAGCCAAGAAGGACAGGGGTCGTGGTATGGCTACACCTTC	CASSQEGQGSWYGYTF
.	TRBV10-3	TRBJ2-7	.	TGTGCCATCAGTGAGTCGACTCATCGGGGTGGCAACTCCTACGAGCAGTACTTC	CAISESTHRGGNSYEQYF
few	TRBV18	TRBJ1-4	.	TGTGCCAGCTCACCCGTGACAGGATCGAATGAAAAACTGTTTTTT	CASSPVTGSNEKLFF
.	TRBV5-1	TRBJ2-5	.	TGCGCCAGCAGCTTCCAAGAGACCCAGTACTTC	CASSFQETQYF
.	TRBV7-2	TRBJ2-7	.	TGTGCCAGCAGCTCCGCCTACGAGCAGTACTTC	CASSSAYEQYF
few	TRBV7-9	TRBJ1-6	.	TGTGCCAGCAGCTTAGGACAGACATTTCTCCACTTT	CASSLGQTFLHF
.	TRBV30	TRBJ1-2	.	TGTGCCTGGACAGGTCCCAACTATAAGGGCTACACCTTC	CAWTGPNYKGYTF
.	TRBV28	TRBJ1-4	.	TGTGCCAGCGGTGAAGGGGCTAATGAAAAACTGTTTTTT	CASGEGANEKLFF
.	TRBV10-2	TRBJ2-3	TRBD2	TGCGCCAGCAGTGAGGTTTATAGCGGGGGGACAGATACGCAGTATTTT	CASSEVYSGGTDTQYF
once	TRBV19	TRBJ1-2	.	TGTGCCAGTAGAAATCAGGGCGGTGGCTACACCTTC	CASRNQGGGYTF
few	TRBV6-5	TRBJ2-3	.	TGTGCCAGCAGGCTAGCGTTGAGCACAGATACGCAGTATTTT	CASRLALSTDTQYF
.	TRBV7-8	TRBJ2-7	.	TGTGCCAGCCGATGGGGGACAACATCCTACGAGCAGTACTTC	CASRWGTTSYEQYF
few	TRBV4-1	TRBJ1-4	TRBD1	TGCGCCAGCAGCCAAGGGACAGGCCGTAATGAAAAACTGTTTTTT	CASSQGTGRNEKLFF
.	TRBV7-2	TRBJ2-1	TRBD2	TGTGCCAGCGAGGTGGCGGGGGGGCATAGCTCCTACAATGAGCAGTTCTTC	CASEVAGGHSSYNEQFF
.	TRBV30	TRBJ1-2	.	TGTGCCTGGAGTGTAGGCAGGGTTAACTATGGCTACACCTTC	CAWSVGRVNYGYTF
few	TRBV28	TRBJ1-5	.	TGTGCCAGCAGCCCGGGGGGAGGCAATCAGCCCCAGCATTTT	CASSPGGGNQPQHF